This T cell receptor beta chain was profiled in a study of shared clonotypes between healthy human individuals. Study-wide background: Researchers drew samples from a couple of women and a few men aged 18 to 49.

The CDR3 sequence is 15 residues long. Germline V gene data show CDR1 as MNHNS and CDR2 as SASEGT. The V gene lost 2 bases and the J gene lost 6 bases, with 17 bases spanning the gap. This clone was recorded once. It was at deep level that the assay was run. For unsorted PBMC, 300 ng DNA per replicate equaled tens of thousands of T cell genomes. This table comes from immunoSEQ multiplex PCR, and its TCRdb copy is limited to in-frame clones, with some not included. Among hundreds of thousands of clones listed, around 80% were seen once. The sequence came from a woman aged 40 to 49 in good health. Some clones in this sample may be carry-over from other donors' samples. The sequencing sample was made of PBMCs. The rearrangement uses TRBV6-1 and TRBJ2-7; D is possibly TRBD1 or TRBD2 (5 bases each). CDR3 DNA sequence: TGTGCCAGCAGTGAATTTTCGGGACCCTACGTCGAGCAGTACTTC. Encoded protein: CASSEFSGPYVEQYF.